A selection of T cell receptor beta chains follows, all from one sample in a study of T cell responses to AZD1222 COVID-19 vaccine. Method: immunoSEQ multiplex PCR; TCRdb's copy keeps in-frame clones and lacks some. The data contain under 100,000 clones, just over 90% of them singletons. The sample in question was peripheral blood, obtained on day 0 of MenACWY control vaccination. These receptors all come from an adult in good health. Each CDR3 is given with its conserved first and last residue. For some rows the clone size is stated as once, few or many, or as a class when expanded; others skip it.

TRBJ1-2 | . | TRBV7-2 | CASSSPFNYGYTF
TRBJ1-2 | few | TRBV3-1/TRBV3-2 | CASSQPVVGYTF
TRBJ2-3 | once | TRBV16 | CASSPLGETDTQYF
TRBJ2-7 | . | TRBV6-6 | CASSTLTYEQYF
TRBJ2-5 | . | TRBV2 | CASRLGAPQETQYF
TRBJ2-3 | . | TRBV18 | CASSPRDTTIVTQYF
TRBJ2-5 | . | TRBV9 | CASSLSTGNKETQYF
TRBJ2-3 | . | TRBV11-2 | CASRTLRGAAPYTQYF
TRBJ2-3 | . | TRBV3-1/TRBV3-2 | CASSHRAGPTDTQYF
TRBJ2-7 | . | TRBV10-2 | CASSEFNRFYEQYF
TRBJ2-1 | . | TRBV5-1 | CASSLDASGSFNEQFF
TRBJ1-6 | . | TRBV6-1 | CASSELDRGSPLHF
TRBJ1-5 | . | TRBV24-1 | CATLGGEKGNQPQHF